Detailed here is one TCR beta chain. What it binds is not known. This record comes from a study of T cell clonotyping in hematopoietic cell transplantation. Overall study results and limits: At the given depth, recipient repertoires were over 95% de novo clonotypes. Higher Inverse Simpson Index values in graft donor and pretransplant recipient predicted broader posttransplant TCR diversity. Recipient TCR diversity dropped after transplant; expanded clonotypes rose from day 30 to 180. Without cell sorting, CD4 versus CD8 contributions remain unresolved.

Produced via immunoSEQ multiplex PCR; TCRdb's table is partial and in-frame only. The table lists over 45,000 clones, about nine tenths of them singletons. The time point: recipient sample about 28 days before transplant, after cytoreduction. Germline V CDR1 and CDR2: SGHVS, FQNEAQ. The CDR3 runs to 14 residues. Deletions cut 1 base from V and 9 bases from J, with 10 bases between. The source material was peripheral blood mononuclear cells, sampled before stem cell transplant. The chain carries TRBV7-8 and TRBJ1-6; TRBD1 is a possible D gene (6 bases). The receptor was isolated from a man aged 55 to 70 with biphenotypic leukemia. Some clones in this sample may be carry-over from other donors' samples. CDR3 bases: TGTGCCAGCAGCTTAGTCAGGGGCAGTTCACCCCTCCACTTT. Translation gives CASSLVRGSSPLHF.